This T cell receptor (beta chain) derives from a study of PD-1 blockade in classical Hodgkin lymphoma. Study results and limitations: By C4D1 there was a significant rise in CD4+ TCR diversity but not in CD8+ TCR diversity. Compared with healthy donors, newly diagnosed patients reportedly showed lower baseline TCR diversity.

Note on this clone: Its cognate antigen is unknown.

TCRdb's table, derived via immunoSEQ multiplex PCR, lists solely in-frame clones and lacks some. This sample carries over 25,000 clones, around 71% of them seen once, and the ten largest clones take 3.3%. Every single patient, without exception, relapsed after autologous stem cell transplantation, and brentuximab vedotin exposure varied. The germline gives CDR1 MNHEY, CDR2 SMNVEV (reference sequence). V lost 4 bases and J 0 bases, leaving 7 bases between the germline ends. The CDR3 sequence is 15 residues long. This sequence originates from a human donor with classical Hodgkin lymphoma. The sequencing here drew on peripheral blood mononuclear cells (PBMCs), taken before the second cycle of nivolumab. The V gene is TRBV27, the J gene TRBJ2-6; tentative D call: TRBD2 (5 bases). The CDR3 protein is CASSSRDSGANVLTF. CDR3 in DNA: TGTGCCAGCAGTTCTCGGGACTCTGGGGCCAACGTCCTGACTTTC.